The subject of this entry is one TCR beta chain. CDR1 MDHEN and CDR2 SYDVKM come from the germline V gene. This CDR3 region has 12 residues. The ends were cut back, 7 bases at V and 7 bases at J, with 11 bases in the middle. The data derive from a study of blood T cell repertoires in COVID-19. About the study: Sites across the United States, Italy and Spain contributed samples from acute and convalescent COVID-19. Sources were T cells, B-cell-depleted T cells, or PBMCs; the material itself was cDNA or gDNA.

Original analysis: For nucleated cells, counts were estimated from reference gene primer amplification. Generated by immunoSEQ multiplex PCR, the TCRdb table keeps only in-frame clones and is missing some. V and J calls and clone size are those listed in that table; D and trimming were worked out from the DNA. The sample records approximately 170,000 clones, 86% being singletons. Sequenced sample: peripheral blood. This TCR was sampled from a man in his fifties with active or convalescent COVID-19. This chain links TRBV28 with TRBJ1-5; D not certain. CDR3 nucleotides: TGTGCCAGCAACTGGGGAGGCCAGCCCCAGCATTTT. Amino acids: CASNWGGQPQHF.